The entry below describes one T cell receptor beta chain. This entry comes from a study of blood T cell repertoires in COVID-19. Per the original data handling: Estimates of nucleated cell counts were drawn from the amplification of reference gene primers. TCRdb's copy holds only in-frame clones and misses some; the assay was immunoSEQ multiplex PCR. The DNA gave D and trimming, while V, J and clone size come from that table. The sample lists 65,000 or so clones, around 84% occurring once. Germline V gene sequence: CDR1 LNHNV, CDR2 YYDKDF (reference sequence). Trimming took off 4 bases at V and 3 bases at J, with 3 bases between the two ends. The CDR3 is 11 residues long.

The V call is TRBV15, the J call TRBJ2-5, with unresolved D. The material sequenced was peripheral blood. The receptor comes from a man between 50 and 59 years old with active COVID-19. The CDR3, as DNA: TGTGCCACCAGCACCGAAGAGACCCAGTACTTC. It translates to CATSTEETQYF.